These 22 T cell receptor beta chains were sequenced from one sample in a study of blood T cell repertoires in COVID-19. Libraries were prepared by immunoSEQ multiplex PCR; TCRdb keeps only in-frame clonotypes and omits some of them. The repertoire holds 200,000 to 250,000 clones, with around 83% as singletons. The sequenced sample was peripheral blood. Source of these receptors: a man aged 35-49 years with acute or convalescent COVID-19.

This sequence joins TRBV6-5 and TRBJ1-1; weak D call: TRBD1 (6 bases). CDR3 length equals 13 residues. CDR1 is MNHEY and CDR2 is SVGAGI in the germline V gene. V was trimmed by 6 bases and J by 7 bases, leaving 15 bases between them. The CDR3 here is CASRAIQGSEAFF. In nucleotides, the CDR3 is TGTGCCAGCAGAGCGATACAGGGAAGTGAAGCTTTCTTT.

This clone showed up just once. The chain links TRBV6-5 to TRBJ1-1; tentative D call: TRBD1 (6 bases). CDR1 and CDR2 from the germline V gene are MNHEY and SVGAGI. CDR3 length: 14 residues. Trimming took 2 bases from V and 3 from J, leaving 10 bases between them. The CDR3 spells CASSYNRADTEAFF. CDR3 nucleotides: TGTGCCAGCAGTTACAACAGGGCCGACACTGAAGCTTTCTTT.

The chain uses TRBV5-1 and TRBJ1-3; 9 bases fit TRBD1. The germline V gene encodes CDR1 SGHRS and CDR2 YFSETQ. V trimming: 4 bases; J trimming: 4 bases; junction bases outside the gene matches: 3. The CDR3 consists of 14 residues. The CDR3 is CASSQGQGGNTIYF. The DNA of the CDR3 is TGCGCCAGCAGCCAGGGACAGGGAGGAAACACCATATATTTT.

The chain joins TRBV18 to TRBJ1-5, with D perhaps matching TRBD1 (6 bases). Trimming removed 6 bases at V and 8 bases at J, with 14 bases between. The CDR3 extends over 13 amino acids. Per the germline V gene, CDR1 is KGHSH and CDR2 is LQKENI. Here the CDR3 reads CASSPGEMEPQHF. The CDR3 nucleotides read TGTGCCAGCTCGCCAGGGGAGATGGAGCCCCAGCATTTT.

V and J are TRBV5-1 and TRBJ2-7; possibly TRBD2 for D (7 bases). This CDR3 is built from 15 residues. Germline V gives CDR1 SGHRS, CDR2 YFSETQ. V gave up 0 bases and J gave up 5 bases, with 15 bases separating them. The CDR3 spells CASSLEGGGRHEQYF. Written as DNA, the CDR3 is TGCGCCAGCAGCTTGGAGGGAGGGGGGCGCCACGAGCAGTACTTC.

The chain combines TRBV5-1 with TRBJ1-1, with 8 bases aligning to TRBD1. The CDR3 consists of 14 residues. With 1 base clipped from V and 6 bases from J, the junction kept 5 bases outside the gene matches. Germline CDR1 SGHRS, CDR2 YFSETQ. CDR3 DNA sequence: TGCGCCAGCAGCTTGAATCCGGGACAGGCTGAAGCTTTCTTT. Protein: CASSLNPGQAEAFF.

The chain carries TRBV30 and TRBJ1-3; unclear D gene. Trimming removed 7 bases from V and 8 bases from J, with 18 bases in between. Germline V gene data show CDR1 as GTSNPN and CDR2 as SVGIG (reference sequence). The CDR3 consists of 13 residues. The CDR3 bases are TGTGCCTACTGGTCGGGGTTTAGAGACACCATATATTTT. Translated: CAYWSGFRDTIYF.

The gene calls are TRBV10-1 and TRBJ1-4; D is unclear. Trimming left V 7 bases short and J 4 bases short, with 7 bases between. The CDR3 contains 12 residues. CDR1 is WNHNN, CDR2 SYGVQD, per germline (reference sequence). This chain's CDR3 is CASIVHNEKLFF. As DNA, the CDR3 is TGCGCCAGCATAGTTCATAATGAAAAACTGTTTTTT.

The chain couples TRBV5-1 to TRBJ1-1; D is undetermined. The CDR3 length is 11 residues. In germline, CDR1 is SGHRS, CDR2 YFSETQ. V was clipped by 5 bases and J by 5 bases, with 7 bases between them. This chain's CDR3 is CASSLETEAFF. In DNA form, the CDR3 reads TGCGCCAGCAGTCTAGAGACTGAAGCTTTCTTT.

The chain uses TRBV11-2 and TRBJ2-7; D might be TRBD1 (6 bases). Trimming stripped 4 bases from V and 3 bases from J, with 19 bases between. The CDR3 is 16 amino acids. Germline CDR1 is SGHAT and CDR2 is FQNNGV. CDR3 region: CASSSPTTGTLYEQYF. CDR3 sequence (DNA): TGTGCCAGCAGCTCTCCAACAACCGGGACACTCTACGAGCAGTACTTC.

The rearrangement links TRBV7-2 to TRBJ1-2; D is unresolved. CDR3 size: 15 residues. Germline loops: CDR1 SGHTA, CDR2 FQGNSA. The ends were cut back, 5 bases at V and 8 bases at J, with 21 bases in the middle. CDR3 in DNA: TGTGCCAGCAGCCCCTTTGAGGTTCCTAAGGTCGGCTACACCTTC. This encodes CASSPFEVPKVGYTF.

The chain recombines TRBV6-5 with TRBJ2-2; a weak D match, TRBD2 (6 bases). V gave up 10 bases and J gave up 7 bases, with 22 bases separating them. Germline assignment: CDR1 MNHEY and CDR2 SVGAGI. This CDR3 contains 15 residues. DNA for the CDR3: TGTGCCACCCGGGCGGGGATCACGGATTTCGGGGAGCTGTTTTTT. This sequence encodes CATRAGITDFGELFF.

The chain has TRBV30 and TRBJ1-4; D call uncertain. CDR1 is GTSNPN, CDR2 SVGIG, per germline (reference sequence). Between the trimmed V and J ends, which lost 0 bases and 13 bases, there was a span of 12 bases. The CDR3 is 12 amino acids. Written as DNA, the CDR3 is TGTGCCTGGAGTGTACGGGAAGGGCGACTGTTTTTT. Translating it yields CAWSVREGRLFF.

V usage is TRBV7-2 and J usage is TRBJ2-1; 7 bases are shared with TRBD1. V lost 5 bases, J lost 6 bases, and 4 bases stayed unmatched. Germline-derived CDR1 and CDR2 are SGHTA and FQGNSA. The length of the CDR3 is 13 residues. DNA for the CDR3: TGTGCCAGCAGCCCCCGGGACAGCAATGAGCAGTTCTTC. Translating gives CASSPRDSNEQFF.

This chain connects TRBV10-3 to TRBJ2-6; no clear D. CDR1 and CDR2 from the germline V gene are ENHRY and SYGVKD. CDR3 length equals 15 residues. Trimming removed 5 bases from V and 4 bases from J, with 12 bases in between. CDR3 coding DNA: TGTGCCATCAGTCAAGACATCTCGGGGGCCAACGTCCTGACTTTC. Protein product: CAISQDISGANVLTF.

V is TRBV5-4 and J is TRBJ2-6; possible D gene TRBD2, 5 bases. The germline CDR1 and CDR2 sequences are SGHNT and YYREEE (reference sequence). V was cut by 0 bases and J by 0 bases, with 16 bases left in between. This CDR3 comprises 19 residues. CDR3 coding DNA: TGTGCCAGCAGCTTGGGTGGCGGGCTCGGGCGCTCTGGGGCCAACGTCCTGACTTTC. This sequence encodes CASSLGGGLGRSGANVLTF. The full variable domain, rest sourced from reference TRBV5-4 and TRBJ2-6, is ETGVTQSPTHLIKTRGQQVTLRCSSQSGHNTVSWYQQALGQGPQFIFQYYREEENGRGNFPPRFSGLQFPNYSSELNVNALELDDSALYLCASSLGGGLGRSGANVLTFGAGSRLTVL.

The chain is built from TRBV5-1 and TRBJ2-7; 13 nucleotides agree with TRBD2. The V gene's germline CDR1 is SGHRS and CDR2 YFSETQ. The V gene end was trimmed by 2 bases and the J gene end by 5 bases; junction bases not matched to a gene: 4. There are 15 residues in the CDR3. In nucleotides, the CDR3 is TGCGCCAGCAGCTTACTAGCGGGGGGGCTAGACGAGCAGTACTTC. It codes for CASSLLAGGLDEQYF.

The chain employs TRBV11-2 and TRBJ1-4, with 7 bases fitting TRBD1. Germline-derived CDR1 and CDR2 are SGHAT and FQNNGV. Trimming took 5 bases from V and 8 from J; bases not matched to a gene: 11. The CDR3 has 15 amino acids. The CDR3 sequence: CASSPYRGRGEKLFF. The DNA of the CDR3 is TGTGCCAGCAGCCCCTACAGGGGACGGGGGGAAAAACTGTTTTTT. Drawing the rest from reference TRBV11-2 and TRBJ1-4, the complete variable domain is EAGVAQSPRYKIIEKRQSVAFWCNPISGHATLYWYQQILGQGPKLLIQFQNNGVVDDSQLPKDRFSAERLKGVDSTLKIQPAKLEDSAVYLCASSPYRGRGEKLFFGSGTQLSVL.

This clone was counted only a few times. CDR3 nucleotides: TGTGCCAGCCCTGGGACTAGAATACCTAATGAGCAGTTCTTC. Protein: CASPGTRIPNEQFF. The chain combines TRBV21-1 with TRBJ2-1; the table's TRBD2 call for D was not verified on the DNA. TRBV21-1 has pseudogene status. This CDR3 is built from 14 residues.

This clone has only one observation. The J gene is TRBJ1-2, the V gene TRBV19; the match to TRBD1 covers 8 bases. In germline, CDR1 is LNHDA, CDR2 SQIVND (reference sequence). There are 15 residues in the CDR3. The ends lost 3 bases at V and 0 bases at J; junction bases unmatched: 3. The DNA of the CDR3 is TGTGCCAGTAGTATCGCGGACAGGGCTAACTATGGCTACACCTTC. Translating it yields CASSIADRANYGYTF. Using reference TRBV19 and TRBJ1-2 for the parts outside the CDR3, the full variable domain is DGGITQSPKYLFRKEGQNVTLSCEQNLNHDAMYWYRQDPGQGLRLIYYSQIVNDFQKGDIAEGYSVSREKKESFPLTVTSAQKNPTAFYLCASSIADRANYGYTFGSGTRLTVV.

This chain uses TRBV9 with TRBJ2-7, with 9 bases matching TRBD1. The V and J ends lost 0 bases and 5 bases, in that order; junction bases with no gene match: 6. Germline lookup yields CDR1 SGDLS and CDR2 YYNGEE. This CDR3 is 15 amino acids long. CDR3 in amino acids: CASSVGGTGTHEQYF. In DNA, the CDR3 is TGTGCCAGCAGCGTAGGAGGGACAGGGACCCACGAGCAGTACTTC. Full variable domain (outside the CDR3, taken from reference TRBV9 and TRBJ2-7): DSGVTQTPKHLITATGQRVTLRCSPRSGDLSVYWYQQSLDQGLQFLIQYYNGEERAKGNILERFSAQQFPDLHSELNLSSLELGDSALYFCASSVGGTGTHEQYFGPGTRLTVT.

This chain's CDR3 is CAWSIARGTEAFF. Here the CDR3 DNA reads TGTGCCTGGAGTATAGCAAGAGGCACTGAAGCTTTCTTT. This chain links TRBV30 with TRBJ1-1; D is uncertain. The CDR3 loop spans 13 amino acids. Trimming took 2 bases from V and 4 from J, leaving 11 bases between them. The germline V gene has CDR1 GTSNPN and CDR2 SVGIG (reference sequence).